This T cell receptor (beta chain) emerged from a study of human T cells and chemical hapten exposure. Via MiXCR, TCRdb re-called the RACE reads, giving one row per CDR3 protein. The sample lists some 79,000 distinct CDR3 sequences, 10% to 12% occurring once. General observations from the study: PT1 expanded TCR numbers rose with patch test score.

Time point defined: patch test 3, about 24 weeks after DPC sensitization. This sample's treatment: therapeutic diphenylcyclopropenone sensitization with weekly scalp DPC. V was pared by 5 bases and J by 8 bases, with 11 bases of the junction left unmatched. Germline lookup yields CDR1 MNHEY and CDR2 SVGEGT. This CDR3 comprises 16 residues. Worth noting for this clonotype: Antigen: not known.

This specimen consisted of whole blood, obtained in connection with sensitization to the hapten diphenylcyclopropenone (DPC). The rearrangement uses TRBV6-2 or TRBV6-3 and TRBJ2-2, with 10 nucleotides matching TRBD2. The sequence derives from a woman aged 50 to 65 with alopecia areata. Some clones in this sample may be carry-over from other donors' samples. As DNA, the CDR3 is TGTGCCAGCAGTACCTCTAGCGGGAGTATGGTGGGGGAGCTGTTTTTT. This sequence encodes CASSTSSGSMVGELFF.